The rows below give T cell receptor beta chains drawn from one sample of a study of shared clonotypes between healthy human individuals. Produced via immunoSEQ multiplex PCR; TCRdb's table is partial and in-frame only. Found here are about 1,800,000 clones, just under 95% of them singletons; the top ten hold roughly 1.2%. What was sequenced was naive CD8+ T cells sorted from blood. These receptors originate from a man between 18 and 29 years old in good health. CDR3s include the opening cysteine and the closing phenylalanine or tryptophan. D genes are given only for firm matches.

TRBV27,TRBJ2-3,15,.,CASSLVGPSTDTQYF
TRBV9,TRBJ2-7,13,.,CASSSSLNGEQYF
TRBV27,TRBJ2-1,16,TRBD2,CASSLFPTSGSNEQFF
TRBV6-5,TRBJ1-2,14,.,CASSYTSEGYGYTF
TRBV6-5,TRBJ1-5,14,.,CASSKLDSNQPQHF
TRBV28,TRBJ1-5,18,TRBD1,CASSLLYRGDISNQPQHF
TRBV10-2,TRBJ2-3,16,.,CASSELMGSNTDTQYF
TRBV5-6,TRBJ1-6,17,.,CASSLSNVEGPFSPLHF
TRBV4-3,TRBJ2-1,12,.,CASSQDRVEQFF
TRBV23-1,TRBJ2-7,13,.,CASSLPARYEQYF
TRBV29-1,TRBJ2-3,16,TRBD2,CSVEKASGTGTDTQYF
TRBV7-8,TRBJ2-1,18,TRBD2,CASSLGLAGAPFQDEQFF
TRBV27,TRBJ2-7,16,.,CASSLFVGQGGYEQYF
TRBV28,TRBJ2-7,15,.,CASSLTPNPTYEQYF
TRBV11-2,TRBJ2-7,13,TRBD1,CASRGQGAHEQYF
TRBV6-5,TRBJ2-7,15,TRBD1,CASSYFRTGYYEQYF
TRBV11-2,TRBJ2-3,12,.,CASSRTGDTQYF
TRBV7-9,TRBJ2-1,13,TRBD2,CASSPNSGGEQFF
TRBV27,TRBJ2-1,16,TRBD2,CASSLSWLAGVNEQFF
TRBV6-5,TRBJ2-7,14,.,CASSYDGAAYEQYF
TRBV7-9,TRBJ1-3,14,.,CASSSDGAGNTIYF
TRBV28,TRBJ2-7,15,TRBD1,CASSFRDRGKDEQYF
TRBV6-6,TRBJ2-7,13,.,CASSYSAGYEQYF
TRBV7-6,TRBJ1-5,14,.,CASSLGPINQPQHF
TRBV9,TRBJ1-3,12,.,CASSVGGDTIYF
TRBV27,TRBJ1-2,15,.,CASSPGMGTGDGYTF
TRBV27,TRBJ2-5,16,.,CASSFSLGHLQETQYF
TRBV7-6,TRBJ2-2,16,TRBD2,CASSLGLAGVTGELFF
TRBV11-3,TRBJ2-3,14,TRBD1,CASSSRTGQDTQYF
TRBV5-8,TRBJ1-1,13,.,CASSLGVNTEAFF
TRBV5-4,TRBJ2-3,14,.,CASSLYGFTDTQYF
TRBV5-1,TRBJ2-5,15,.,CASSLDDPSQETQYF
TRBV4-1,TRBJ2-7,17,TRBD1,CASSLERTGGGGFEQYF
TRBV4-1,TRBJ2-3,15,.,CASSQAAGGADTQYF
TRBV5-6,TRBJ2-1,14,TRBD2,CASSPWTSSNEQFF
TRBV6-1,TRBJ2-2,11,.,CAASFTGELFF
TRBV6-5,TRBJ1-2,14,.,CASSNPGQSYGYTF
TRBV28,TRBJ2-3,14,TRBD1,CASSSDRGPDTQYF
TRBV7-9,TRBJ1-1,16,.,CASSPRDGDMNTEAFF
TRBV19,TRBJ2-2,13,.,CAGGKSNTGELFF
TRBV7-6,TRBJ2-3,19,TRBD2,CASSLVRAGASGSTDTQYF
TRBV6-5,TRBJ1-2,13,.,CASSYSAGLGYTF
TRBV28,TRBJ2-1,15,.,CASSISVGSAHEQFF
TRBV10-3,TRBJ2-3,13,TRBD2,CAIKLADTDTQYF
TRBV7-9,TRBJ2-7,15,TRBD1,CASSFSGQGAYEQYF
TRBV10-3,TRBJ1-1,15,.,CAISASDRPNTEAFF
TRBV7-2,TRBJ2-7,15,.,CASSLETSPSYEQYF
TRBV5-1,TRBJ2-5,15,.,CASSPQGGGYGTQYF